These 23 T cell receptor beta chains share one sample of origin, sequenced in a study of blood T cell repertoires in COVID-19. Method: immunoSEQ multiplex PCR; TCRdb's copy keeps in-frame clones and lacks some. Of about 190,000 clones listed, roughly 86% were seen once; the top ten hold roughly 2.9%. Sequenced sample: peripheral blood. The receptors shown here come from a woman under 40 with active or convalescent COVID-19.

The chain joins TRBV6-1 to TRBJ1-5; D gene uncertain. The CDR3 runs to 16 residues. Germline CDR1 MNHNS, CDR2 SASEGT. Trimming stripped 2 bases from V and 3 bases from J, with 14 bases between. The DNA for the CDR3 is TGTGCCAGCAGTGAACTAGCGATAGTGGCCAATCAGCCCCAGCATTTT. Protein: CASSELAIVANQPQHF.

The chain employs TRBV2 and TRBJ2-1, with 8 bases that match TRBD1. The J segment lost 7 bases and the V segment lost 6 bases, leaving 5 bases of the junction unmatched. The CDR3 totals 13 residues. Germline V lookup: CDR1 SNHLY, CDR2 FYNNEI. CDR3 sequence reads: CASRDREVNEQFF. Here the CDR3 DNA reads TGTGCCAGCAGGGACAGGGAAGTGAATGAGCAGTTCTTC.

The CDR3 region is CASSPGVWEKLFF. As DNA, the CDR3 is TGTGCCAGCAGTCCGGGAGTTTGGGAAAAACTGTTTTTT. V usage is TRBV27 and J usage is TRBJ1-4; no clear D gene. This CDR3 is 13 amino acids long. Trimming shortened V by 5 bases and J by 8 bases, and 12 bases separated the two germline ends. From germline, CDR1 is MNHEY and CDR2 SMNVEV (reference sequence).

The gene calls are TRBV6-5 and TRBJ1-6; D is possibly TRBD1 (6 bases). CDR1 MNHEY and CDR2 SVGAGI come from the germline V gene. V shed 2 bases and J shed 7 bases, with 12 bases lying between them. The CDR3 is made up of 15 amino acids. The CDR3: CASSYADRTNSPLHF. The CDR3 DNA sequence: TGTGCCAGCAGTTACGCCGACAGGACCAATTCACCCCTCCACTTT.

To note about this clone: Additional DNA sequences in this sample encode the identical CDR3. This chain uses TRBV6-5 with TRBJ1-2; tentative D call: TRBD1 (6 bases). The CDR3 is 14 amino acids. V was cut by 0 bases and J by 5 bases, with 10 bases left in between. Germline V lookup: CDR1 MNHEY, CDR2 SVGAGI. For the CDR3, the DNA is TGTGCCAGCAGTTACTCGAGTACAGGGTATGGCTACACCTTC. It specifies CASSYSSTGYGYTF.

In DNA, the CDR3 is TGTGCCAGCTCGACAGGGAACGGCTACACCTTC. This codes for CASSTGNGYTF. V and J are TRBV18 and TRBJ1-2; 7 bases align to TRBD1. Per the germline V gene, CDR1 is KGHSH and CDR2 is LQKENI. The CDR3 extends over 11 amino acids. J lost 8 bases, V lost 6 bases, and 3 bases had no gene match.

The chain joins TRBV6-6 to TRBJ2-3; possibly TRBD1 for D (5 bases). The length of the CDR3 is 12 residues. Germline V CDR1 and CDR2: MNHNY, SVGAGI (reference sequence). The V end was cut by 4 bases, the J end by 5 bases, with 7 bases between. DNA of the CDR3: TGTGCCAGCAGTTCTACAGGAGATACGCAGTATTTT. This sequence encodes CASSSTGDTQYF.

The rearrangement joins TRBV6-5 to TRBJ1-1; D is ambiguous. CDR3 size: 13 residues. Per the germline V gene, CDR1 is MNHEY and CDR2 is SVGAGI. V gave up 8 bases and J gave up 0 bases, with 10 bases separating them. The DNA of the CDR3 is TGTGCCAGCTACTTACCCATGAACACTGAAGCTTTCTTT. Protein: CASYLPMNTEAFF.

This clone was counted only a few times. V is TRBV27 and J is TRBJ1-1, with a weak D call TRBD1 (6 bases). The CDR3 has 15 amino acids. Deletions cut 2 bases from V and 1 base from J, with 11 bases between. CDR1 and CDR2 from the germline V gene are MNHEY and SMNVEV (reference sequence). The CDR3 bases are TGTGCCAGCAGTTTAGTGGACAGCAAGAACACTGAAGCTTTCTTT. Translation: CASSLVDSKNTEAFF.

The V gene is TRBV3-1 (or the pseudogene TRBV3-2), the J gene TRBJ1-1; possible D gene TRBD1, 5 bases. The CDR3 has 14 amino acids. V was shortened by 1 base and J by 0 bases, with 6 bases between the two germline ends. The germline V gene has CDR1 LGHDT and CDR2 YNNKEL (reference sequence). Written as DNA, the CDR3 is TGTGCCAGCAGCCAAGGACAGCTGAACACTGAAGCTTTCTTT. Translation: CASSQGQLNTEAFF.

This chain connects TRBV18 to TRBJ1-3, with D unclear. The CDR3 consists of 13 residues. V was shortened by 3 bases and J by 2 bases, with 5 bases between the two germline ends. CDR1 and CDR2 from the germline V gene are KGHSH and LQKENI. The CDR3 here is CASSPGTGNTIYF. In nucleotides, the CDR3 is TGTGCCAGCTCACCTGGCACTGGAAACACCATATATTTT.

CDR3: CASSPGQANEKLFF. As DNA, the CDR3 is TGTGCCAGCAGCCCGGGACAGGCTAATGAAAAACTGTTTTTT. V is TRBV7-2 and J is TRBJ1-4; 8 bases line up with TRBD1. The germline CDR1 and CDR2 sequences are SGHTA and FQGNSA. CDR3 length: 14 amino acids. After removal of 5 bases from V and 3 bases from J, the junction contained 2 bases not matched to a gene.

V gene TRBV10-3 combines with J gene TRBJ2-7; 8 nucleotides align to TRBD1. The V and J ends lost 0 bases and 3 bases, in that order; junction bases with no gene match: 4. CDR1 is ENHRY and CDR2 is SYGVKD in the germline V gene. The CDR3 consists of 15 residues. In DNA form, the CDR3 reads TGTGCCATCAGTGAGTCCGAGGACAGGGTCTACGAGCAGTACTTC. Protein sequence: CAISESEDRVYEQYF.

The rearrangement joins TRBV3-1 (or the pseudogene TRBV3-2) to TRBJ2-1; 12 bases are a match to TRBD2. The CDR3 spans 17 residues. Germline CDR1 reads LGHDT; CDR2 reads YNNKEL (reference sequence). Losses at the gene ends were 0 bases for V and 5 bases for J; bases not matched to a gene: 5. The chain's CDR3 is CASSQEYRTSGDNEQFF. The CDR3 DNA follows: TGTGCCAGCAGCCAAGAGTACCGGACTAGCGGGGACAATGAGCAGTTCTTC.

V and J are TRBV18 and TRBJ2-1; D might be TRBD1 (6 bases). Deletions cut 4 bases from V and 1 base from J, with 8 bases between. The CDR3 is 14 amino acids. The germline V gene has CDR1 KGHSH and CDR2 LQKENI. The CDR3 sequence: CASSRDRSYNEQFF. The CDR3 bases are TGTGCCAGCTCACGAGACAGGTCCTACAATGAGCAGTTCTTC.

J is TRBJ1-4 and V is TRBV9; D may be TRBD1 (6 bases). CDR1 SGDLS and CDR2 YYNGEE come from the germline V gene. The CDR3 covers 15 residues. The V end lost 4 bases, the J end lost 8 bases, and 18 bases lay between the germline ends. The DNA of the CDR3 is TGTGCCAGCAGCTCCCAGGGGAGGGGTTTGGAAAAACTGTTTTTT. Translating it yields CASSSQGRGLEKLFF.

The V gene is TRBV3-1 (or the pseudogene TRBV3-2), the J gene TRBJ2-3; TRBD2 is a possible D gene (6 bases). V was trimmed by 4 bases and J by 1 base, leaving 6 bases between them. Germline V gene sequence: CDR1 LGHDT, CDR2 YNNKEL (reference sequence). The CDR3 loop spans 13 amino acids. The CDR3 DNA sequence: TGTGCCAGCAGCCGGAGGGGCACAGATACGCAGTATTTT. Translated, it gives CASSRRGTDTQYF.

The V call is TRBV19, the J call TRBJ1-1; a possible D gene is TRBD1 (6 bases). Trimming left V 1 base short and J 3 bases short, with 15 bases between. The CDR3 contains 16 residues. Germline CDR1 and CDR2: LNHDA and SQIVND (reference sequence). CDR3 protein: CASSIVGAGADTEAFF. As DNA, the CDR3 is TGTGCCAGTAGTATAGTAGGGGCAGGGGCGGACACTGAAGCTTTCTTT.

This rearrangement joins TRBV5-6 to TRBJ1-5; the D gene is possibly TRBD1 (5 bases). Trimming removed 2 bases at V and 9 bases at J, with 18 bases between. This CDR3 is 15 amino acids long. Germline CDR1 is SGHDT and CDR2 is YYEEEE. The CDR3 nucleotides read TGTGCCAGCAGCTTCCTAAGGGGTCTGGGGGGGCCCCAGCATTTT. It specifies CASSFLRGLGGPQHF.

The V call is TRBV6-5, the J call TRBJ2-3; D is perhaps TRBD1 (5 bases). CDR3 length: 14 amino acids. The ends were cut back, 4 bases at V and 0 bases at J, with 8 bases in the middle. Germline loops: CDR1 MNHEY, CDR2 SVGAGI. In DNA, the CDR3 is TGTGCCAGCAGTTCCGGACACAGCACAGATACGCAGTATTTT. The encoded protein is CASSSGHSTDTQYF.

V usage is TRBV5-4 and J usage is TRBJ2-7; 14 bases map to TRBD2. With 4 bases clipped from V and 3 bases from J, the junction kept 3 bases outside the gene matches. CDR1 is SGHNT, CDR2 YYREEE, per germline (reference sequence). The CDR3 runs 15 residues. Here the CDR3 reads CASSPGLAGGYEQYF. CDR3 DNA: TGTGCCAGCAGCCCCGGACTAGCGGGAGGCTACGAGCAGTACTTC.

V gene TRBV30 combines with J gene TRBJ1-2; TRBD1 is a possible D gene (5 bases). CDR3 length: 13 residues. Trimming stripped 3 bases from V and 5 bases from J, with 13 bases between. Germline values: CDR1 GTSNPN, CDR2 SVGIG (reference sequence). DNA for the CDR3: TGTGCCTGGAGCCGGGACCGGGGGTATGGCTACACCTTC. This translates into CAWSRDRGYGYTF. The variable domain in full, with the rest retrieved from reference TRBV30 and TRBJ1-2, is SQTIHQWPATLVQPVGSPLSLECTVEGTSNPNLYWYRQAAGRGLQLLFYSVGIGQISSEVPQNLSASRPQDRQFILSSKKLLLSDSGFYLCAWSRDRGYGYTFGSGTRLTVV.

The rearrangement links TRBV15 to TRBJ2-1; D is unclear. V was trimmed by 2 bases and J by 0 bases, leaving 8 bases between them. Germline V lookup: CDR1 LNHNV, CDR2 YYDKDF (reference sequence). The CDR3 totals 15 residues. The CDR3 is CATSRSANSYNEQFF. CDR3 coding DNA: TGTGCCACCAGCAGATCAGCGAACTCCTACAATGAGCAGTTCTTC.